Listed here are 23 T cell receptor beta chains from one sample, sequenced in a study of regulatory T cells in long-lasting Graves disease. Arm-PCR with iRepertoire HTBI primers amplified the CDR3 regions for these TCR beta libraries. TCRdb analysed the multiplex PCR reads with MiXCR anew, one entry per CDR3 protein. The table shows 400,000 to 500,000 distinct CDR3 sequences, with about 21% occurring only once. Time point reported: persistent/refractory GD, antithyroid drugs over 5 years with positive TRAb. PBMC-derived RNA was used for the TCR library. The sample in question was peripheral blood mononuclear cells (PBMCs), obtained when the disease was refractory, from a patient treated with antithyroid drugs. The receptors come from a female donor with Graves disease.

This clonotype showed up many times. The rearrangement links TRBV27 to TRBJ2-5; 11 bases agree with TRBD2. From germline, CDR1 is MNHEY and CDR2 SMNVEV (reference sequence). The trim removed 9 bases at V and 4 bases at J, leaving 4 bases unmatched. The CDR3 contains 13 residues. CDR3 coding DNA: TGTGCCAGTAGCGGGAGGGGGATAGAGACCCAGTACTTC. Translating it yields CASSGRGIETQYF.

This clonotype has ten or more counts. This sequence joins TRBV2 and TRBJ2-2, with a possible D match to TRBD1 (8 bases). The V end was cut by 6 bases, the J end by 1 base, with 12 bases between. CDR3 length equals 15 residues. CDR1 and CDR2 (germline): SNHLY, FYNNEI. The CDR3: CASRAGQVNTGELFF. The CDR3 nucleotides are TGTGCCAGCAGAGCGGGACAGGTGAACACCGGGGAGCTGTTTTTT.

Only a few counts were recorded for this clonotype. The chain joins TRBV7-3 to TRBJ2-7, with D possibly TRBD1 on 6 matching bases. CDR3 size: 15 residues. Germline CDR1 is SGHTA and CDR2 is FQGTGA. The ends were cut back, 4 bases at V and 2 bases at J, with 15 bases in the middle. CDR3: CASSSGAGAAYEQYF. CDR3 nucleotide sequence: TGTGCCAGCAGCTCCGGAGCAGGGGCCGCCTACGAGCAGTACTTC.

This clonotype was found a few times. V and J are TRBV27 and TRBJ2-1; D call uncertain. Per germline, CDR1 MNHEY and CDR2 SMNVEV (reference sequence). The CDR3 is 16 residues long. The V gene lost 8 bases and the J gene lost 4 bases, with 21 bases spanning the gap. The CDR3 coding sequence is TGTGCCAGCGCCATGGGAAGCACCCTCGAATACAATGAGCAGTTCTTC. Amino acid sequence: CASAMGSTLEYNEQFF.

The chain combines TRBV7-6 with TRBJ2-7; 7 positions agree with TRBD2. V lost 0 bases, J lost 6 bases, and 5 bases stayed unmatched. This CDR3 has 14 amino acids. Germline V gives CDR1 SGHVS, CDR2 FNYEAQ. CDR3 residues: CASSLAGGESEQYF. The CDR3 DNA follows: TGTGCCAGCAGCTTAGCGGGAGGGGAGTCCGAGCAGTACTTC.

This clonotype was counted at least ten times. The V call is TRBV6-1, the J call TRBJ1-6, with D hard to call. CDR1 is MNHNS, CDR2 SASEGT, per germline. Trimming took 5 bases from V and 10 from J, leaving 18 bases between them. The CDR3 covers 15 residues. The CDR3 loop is CASSTQLGKESPLHF. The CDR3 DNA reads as TGTGCCAGCAGTACCCAGTTGGGAAAAGAATCACCCCTCCACTTT.

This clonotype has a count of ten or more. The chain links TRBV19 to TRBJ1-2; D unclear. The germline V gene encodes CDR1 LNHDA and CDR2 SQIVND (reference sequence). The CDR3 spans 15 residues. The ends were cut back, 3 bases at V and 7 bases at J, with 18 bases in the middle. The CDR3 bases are TGTGCCAGTAGTATCCGGCCTCACTCTCTAAGTGGCTACACCTTC. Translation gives CASSIRPHSLSGYTF. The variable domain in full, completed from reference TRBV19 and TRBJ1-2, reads DGGITQSPKYLFRKEGQNVTLSCEQNLNHDAMYWYRQDPGQGLRLIYYSQIVNDFQKGDIAEGYSVSREKKESFPLTVTSAQKNPTAFYLCASSIRPHSLSGYTFGSGTRLTVV.

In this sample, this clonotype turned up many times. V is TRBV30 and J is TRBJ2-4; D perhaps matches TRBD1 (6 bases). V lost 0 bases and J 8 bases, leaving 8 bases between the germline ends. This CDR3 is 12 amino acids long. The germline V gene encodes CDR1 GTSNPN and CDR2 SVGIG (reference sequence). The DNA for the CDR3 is TGTGCCTGGAGTGTGTCAGGGGACATTCAGTACTTC. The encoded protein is CAWSVSGDIQYF.

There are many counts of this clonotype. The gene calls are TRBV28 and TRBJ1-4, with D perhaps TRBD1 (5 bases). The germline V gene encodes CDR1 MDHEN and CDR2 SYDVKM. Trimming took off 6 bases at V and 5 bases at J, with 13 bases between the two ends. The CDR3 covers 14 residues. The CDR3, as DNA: TGTGCCAGCAGCCCGGCAGGGCTAAATGAAAAACTGTTTTTT. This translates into CASSPAGLNEKLFF. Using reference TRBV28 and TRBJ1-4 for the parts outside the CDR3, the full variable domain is DVKVTQSSRYLVKRTGEKVFLECVQDMDHENMFWYRQDPGLGLRLIYFSYDVKMKEKGDIPEGYSVSREKKERFSLILESASTNQTSMYLCASSPAGLNEKLFFGSGTQLSVL.

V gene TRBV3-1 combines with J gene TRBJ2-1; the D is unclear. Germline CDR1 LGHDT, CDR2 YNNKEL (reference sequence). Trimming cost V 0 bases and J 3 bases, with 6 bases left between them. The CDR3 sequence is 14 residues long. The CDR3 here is CASSQEALYNEQFF. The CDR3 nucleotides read TGTGCCAGCAGCCAAGAGGCCCTCTACAATGAGCAGTTCTTC.

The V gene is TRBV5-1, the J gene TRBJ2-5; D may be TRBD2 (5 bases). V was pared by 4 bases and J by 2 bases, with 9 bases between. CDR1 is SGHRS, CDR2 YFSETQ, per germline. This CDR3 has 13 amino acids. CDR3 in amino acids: CASSRTRQETQYF. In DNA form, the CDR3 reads TGCGCCAGCAGCAGGACTCGACAAGAGACCCAGTACTTC.

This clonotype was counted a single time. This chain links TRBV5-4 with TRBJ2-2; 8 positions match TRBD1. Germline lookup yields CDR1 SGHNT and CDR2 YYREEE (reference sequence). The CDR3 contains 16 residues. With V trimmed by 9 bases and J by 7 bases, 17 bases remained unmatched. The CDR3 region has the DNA TGTGCCACCAGACCAGGACAGGGAAGGCAGGGCGGGGAGCTGTTTTTT. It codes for CATRPGQGRQGGELFF.

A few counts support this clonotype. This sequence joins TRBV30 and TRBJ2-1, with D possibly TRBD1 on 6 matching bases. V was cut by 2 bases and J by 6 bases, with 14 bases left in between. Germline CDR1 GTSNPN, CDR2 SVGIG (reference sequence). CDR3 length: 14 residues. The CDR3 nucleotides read TGTGCCTGGAGTCAGGGGCTAGTTAGCAATGAGCAGTTCTTC. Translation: CAWSQGLVSNEQFF.

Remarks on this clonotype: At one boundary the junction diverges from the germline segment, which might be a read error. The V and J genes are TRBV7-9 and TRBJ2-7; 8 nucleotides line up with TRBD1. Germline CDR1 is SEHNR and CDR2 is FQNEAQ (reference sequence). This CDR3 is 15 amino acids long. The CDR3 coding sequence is TGTGCCAGCAGCTTGGACAGGGAGGACTCCTACAAGCAGTACTTC. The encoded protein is CASSLDREDSYKQYF. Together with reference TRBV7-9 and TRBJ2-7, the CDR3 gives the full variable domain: DTGVSQNPRHKITKRGQNVTFRCDPISEHNRLYWYRQTLGQGPEFLTYFQNEAQLEKSRLLSDRFSAERPKGSFSTLEIQRTEQGDSAMYLCASSLDREDSYKQYFGPGTRLTVT.

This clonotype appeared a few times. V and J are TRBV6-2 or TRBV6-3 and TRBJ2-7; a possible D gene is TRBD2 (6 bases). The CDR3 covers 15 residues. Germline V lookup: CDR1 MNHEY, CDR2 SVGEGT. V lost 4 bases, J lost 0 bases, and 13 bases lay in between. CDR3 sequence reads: CASSSPGLHSYEQYF. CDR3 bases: TGTGCCAGCAGTTCTCCGGGACTCCACTCCTACGAGCAGTACTTC.

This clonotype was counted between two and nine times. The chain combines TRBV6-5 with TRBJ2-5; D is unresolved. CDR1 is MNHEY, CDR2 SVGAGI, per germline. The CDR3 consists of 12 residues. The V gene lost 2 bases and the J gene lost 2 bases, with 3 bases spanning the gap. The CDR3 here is CASSYKQETQYF. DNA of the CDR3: TGTGCCAGCAGTTACAAGCAAGAGACCCAGTACTTC.

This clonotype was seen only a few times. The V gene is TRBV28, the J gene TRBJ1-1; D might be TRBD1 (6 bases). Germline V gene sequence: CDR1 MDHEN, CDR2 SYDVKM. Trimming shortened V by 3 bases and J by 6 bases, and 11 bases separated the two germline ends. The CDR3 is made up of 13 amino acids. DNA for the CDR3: TGTGCCAGCAGTTTTAGTGGGGGCCCTGAAGCTTTCTTT. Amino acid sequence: CASSFSGGPEAFF. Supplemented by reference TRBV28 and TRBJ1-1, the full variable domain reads DVKVTQSSRYLVKRTGEKVFLECVQDMDHENMFWYRQDPGLGLRLIYFSYDVKMKEKGDIPEGYSVSREKKERFSLILESASTNQTSMYLCASSFSGGPEAFFGQGTRLTVV.

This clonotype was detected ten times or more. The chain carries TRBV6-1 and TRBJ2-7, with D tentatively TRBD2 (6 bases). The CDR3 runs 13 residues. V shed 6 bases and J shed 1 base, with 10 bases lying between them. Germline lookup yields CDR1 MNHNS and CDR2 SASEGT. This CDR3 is CASREGLSYEQYF. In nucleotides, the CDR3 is TGTGCCAGCAGAGAGGGACTGTCCTACGAGCAGTACTTC.

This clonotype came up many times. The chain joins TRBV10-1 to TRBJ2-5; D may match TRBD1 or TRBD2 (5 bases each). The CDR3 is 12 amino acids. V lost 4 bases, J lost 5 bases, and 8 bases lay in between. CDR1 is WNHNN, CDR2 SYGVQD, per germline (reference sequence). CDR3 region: CASSAGTETQYF. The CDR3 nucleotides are TGCGCCAGCAGTGCGGGGACGGAGACCCAGTACTTC.

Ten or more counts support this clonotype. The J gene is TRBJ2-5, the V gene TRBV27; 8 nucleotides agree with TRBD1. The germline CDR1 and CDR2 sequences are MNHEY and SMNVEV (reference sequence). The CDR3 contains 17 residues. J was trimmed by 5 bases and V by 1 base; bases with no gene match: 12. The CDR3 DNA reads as TGTGCCAGCAGTTTATTGGGGCAGGGGGCTCTTAGGGAGACCCAGTACTTC. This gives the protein CASSLLGQGALRETQYF.

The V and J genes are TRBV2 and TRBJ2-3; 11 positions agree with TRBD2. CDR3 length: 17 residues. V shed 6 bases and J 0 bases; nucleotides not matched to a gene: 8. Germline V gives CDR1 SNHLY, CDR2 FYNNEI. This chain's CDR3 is CASSTGTSGPSTDTQYF. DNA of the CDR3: TGTGCCAGCAGCACCGGGACTAGCGGCCCTAGCACAGATACGCAGTATTTT.

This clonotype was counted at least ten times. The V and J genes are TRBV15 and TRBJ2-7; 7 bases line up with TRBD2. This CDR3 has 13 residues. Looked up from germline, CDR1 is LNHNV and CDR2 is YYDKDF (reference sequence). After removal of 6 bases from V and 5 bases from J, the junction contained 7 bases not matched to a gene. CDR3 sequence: CATRGRVSDEQYF. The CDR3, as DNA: TGTGCCACCAGGGGGAGGGTGTCGGACGAGCAGTACTTC.

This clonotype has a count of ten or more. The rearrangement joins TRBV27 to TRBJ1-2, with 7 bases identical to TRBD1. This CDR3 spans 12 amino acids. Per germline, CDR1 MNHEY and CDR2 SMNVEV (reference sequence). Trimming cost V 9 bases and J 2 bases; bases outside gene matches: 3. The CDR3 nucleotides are TGTGCCAGTAAACAGGGGAACTATGGCTACACCTTC. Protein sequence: CASKQGNYGYTF.